These 18 T cell receptor beta chains were sequenced from one sample in a study of blood T cell repertoires in COVID-19. Assay used: immunoSEQ multiplex PCR; TCRdb lists only in-frame clones, some missing. The table has some 140,000 clones, roughly 80% seen once. The sequencing input was peripheral blood. These receptors were taken from a woman aged 55 to 70 with acute or convalescent COVID-19.

The chain carries TRBV5-1 and TRBJ1-4, with 10 bases matching TRBD1. The ends lost 1 base at V and 6 bases at J; junction bases unmatched: 3. The CDR3 is 15 amino acids. CDR1 SGHRS and CDR2 YFSETQ come from the germline V gene. The CDR3 DNA follows: TGCGCCAGCAGCTTGCCGACAGGGGGCGATGAAAAACTGTTTTTT. It is translated as CASSLPTGGDEKLFF. The full variable domain, in which reference TRBV5-1 and TRBJ1-4 provide the parts outside the CDR3, is KAGVTQTPRYLIKTRGQQVTLSCSPISGHRSVSWYQQTPGQGLQFLFEYFSETQRNKGNFPGRFSGRQFSNSRSEMNVSTLELGDSALYLCASSLPTGGDEKLFFGSGTQLSVL.

This clone was seen once. V gene TRBV2 combines with J gene TRBJ2-2; D call uncertain. Germline V CDR1 and CDR2: SNHLY, FYNNEI. CDR3 size: 13 residues. V lost 5 bases to trimming and J lost 5 bases, with 9 bases between them. CDR3 nucleotides: TGTGCCAGCAGTCAGACAATGACCGGGGAGCTGTTTTTT. Translating it yields CASSQTMTGELFF. The whole variable domain, filled in from reference TRBV2 and TRBJ2-2, reads EPEVTQTPSHQVTQMGQEVILRCVPISNHLYFYWYRQILGQKVEFLVSFYNNEISEKSEIFDDQFSVERPDGSNFTLKIRSTKLEDSAMYFCASSQTMTGELFFGEGSRLTVL.

This sequence joins TRBV6-6 and TRBJ1-1; 12 bases fit TRBD1. V dropped 6 bases and J dropped 5; count of bases not matched to a gene: 7. This CDR3 is built from 15 residues. Germline loops: CDR1 MNHNY, CDR2 SVGAGI (reference sequence). CDR3 bases: TGTGCCAGCAGGGGGACAGGGGGCCAGGGAACTGAAGCTTTCTTT. Its protein is CASRGTGGQGTEAFF.

This chain connects TRBV30 to TRBJ1-4, with D unclear. Trimming took 1 base from V and 4 from J, leaving 10 bases between them. Germline-derived CDR1 and CDR2 are GTSNPN and SVGIG (reference sequence). The CDR3 covers 14 residues. CDR3 sequence: CAWSGSSLNEKLFF. The CDR3 DNA follows: TGTGCCTGGAGTGGTAGCAGCCTTAATGAAAAACTGTTTTTT.

The V and J genes are TRBV9 and TRBJ2-5; 8 positions match TRBD2. CDR3 length: 15 residues. The V segment lost 4 bases and the J segment 4 bases; nucleotides outside the gene matches: 9. Germline CDR1 SGDLS, CDR2 YYNGEE. CDR3 in DNA: TGTGCCAGCAGCTTCGGCGGGGGGCCTCGAGAGACCCAGTACTTC. This gives the protein CASSFGGGPRETQYF.

This chain connects TRBV5-1 to TRBJ2-2, with D perhaps matching TRBD2 (6 bases). With 4 bases removed from V and 4 bases from J, the gap between germline ends came to 17 bases. The CDR3 covers 16 residues. CDR1 SGHRS and CDR2 YFSETQ come from the germline V gene. The DNA of the CDR3 is TGCGCCAGCAGCCATGCTGGGACTGTTAGCACCGGGGAGCTGTTTTTT. This translates into CASSHAGTVSTGELFF.

J is TRBJ2-2 and V is TRBV5-4; TRBD1 matches at 8 bases. The junction had 6 bases not matched to a gene; V was cut back by 4 bases and J by 4 bases. The CDR3 is 15 residues long. Germline V gives CDR1 SGHNT, CDR2 YYREEE (reference sequence). For the CDR3, the DNA is TGTGCCAGCAGCCGGACAGGGCGGGGCACCGGGGAGCTGTTTTTT. Translated, it gives CASSRTGRGTGELFF.

This rearrangement joins TRBV18 to TRBJ2-5; 7 bases fit TRBD2. V lost 0 bases to trimming and J lost 4 bases; unmatched junction nucleotides: 5. Germline V lookup: CDR1 KGHSH, CDR2 LQKENI. This CDR3 has 15 residues. The CDR3 is CASSPPSGALETQYF. The DNA of the CDR3 is TGTGCCAGCTCACCACCAAGCGGGGCATTAGAGACCCAGTACTTC.

The V gene is TRBV9, the J gene TRBJ1-1; the D gene is possibly TRBD1 (5 bases). CDR1 and CDR2 from the germline V gene are SGDLS and YYNGEE. The CDR3 has 14 amino acids. The ends were cut back, 4 bases at V and 4 bases at J, with 14 bases in the middle. CDR3 bases: TGTGCCAGCAGCTCCCGGTACGGGGGCACTGAAGCTTTCTTT. Residues: CASSSRYGGTEAFF.

The CDR3 spells CAWSVSRFSPIYGYTF. The CDR3, as DNA: TGTGCCTGGAGTGTAAGCAGGTTCTCCCCAATCTATGGCTACACCTTC. V and J are TRBV30 and TRBJ1-2; no definite D call. Germline V gives CDR1 GTSNPN, CDR2 SVGIG (reference sequence). The CDR3 has 16 amino acids. Trimming took off 0 bases at V and 4 bases at J, with 18 bases between the two ends. The whole variable domain, filled in from reference TRBV30 and TRBJ1-2, reads SQTIHQWPATLVQPVGSPLSLECTVEGTSNPNLYWYRQAAGRGLQLLFYSVGIGQISSEVPQNLSASRPQDRQFILSSKKLLLSDSGFYLCAWSVSRFSPIYGYTFGSGTRLTVV.

This clone showed up just once. The V call is TRBV6-5, the J call TRBJ2-1; possible D gene TRBD2, 5 bases. V was shortened by 6 bases and J by 3 bases, with 12 bases between the two germline ends. Germline-derived CDR1 and CDR2 are MNHEY and SVGAGI. The CDR3 totals 14 residues. DNA for the CDR3: TGTGCCAGCAGCAAGATTGACTACTACAATGAGCAGTTCTTC. This translates into CASSKIDYYNEQFF.

The chain has TRBV11-2 and TRBJ1-2; possible D gene TRBD1, 5 bases. Trimming pared 5 bases from V and 3 bases from J, leaving 13 bases between. Germline CDR1 reads SGHAT; CDR2 reads FQNNGV. CDR3 size: 14 residues. This CDR3 reads CASSPPAGHYGYTF. The DNA of the CDR3 is TGTGCCAGCAGCCCCCCCGCAGGGCACTATGGCTACACCTTC. Based on the CDR3 plus reference TRBV11-2 and TRBJ1-2, the full variable domain is EAGVAQSPRYKIIEKRQSVAFWCNPISGHATLYWYQQILGQGPKLLIQFQNNGVVDDSQLPKDRFSAERLKGVDSTLKIQPAKLEDSAVYLCASSPPAGHYGYTFGSGTRLTVV.

V is TRBV9 and J is TRBJ2-5; 8 bases are shared with TRBD2. The V gene end was trimmed by 0 bases and the J gene end by 4 bases; junction bases not matched to a gene: 5. This CDR3 spans 15 amino acids. The germline gives CDR1 SGDLS, CDR2 YYNGEE. The CDR3 DNA sequence: TGTGCCAGCAGCGTAGGACTAGCGAAGGGAGAGACCCAGTACTTC. It encodes CASSVGLAKGETQYF. The whole variable domain, filled in from reference TRBV9 and TRBJ2-5, reads DSGVTQTPKHLITATGQRVTLRCSPRSGDLSVYWYQQSLDQGLQFLIQYYNGEERAKGNILERFSAQQFPDLHSELNLSSLELGDSALYFCASSVGLAKGETQYFGPGTRLLVL.

This chain uses TRBV6-5 with TRBJ1-1; D might be TRBD1 (6 bases). CDR1 is MNHEY, CDR2 SVGAGI, per germline. The CDR3 is made up of 13 amino acids. V lost 8 bases to trimming and J lost 1 base, with 11 bases between them. In DNA, the CDR3 is TGTGCCAGCCGGGGGGGGGCGAACACTGAAGCTTTCTTT. Protein sequence: CASRGGANTEAFF.

The chain joins TRBV10-3 to TRBJ1-5; no reliable D call. The V gene's germline CDR1 is ENHRY and CDR2 SYGVKD. The V end lost 2 bases, the J end lost 1 base, and 9 bases lay between the germline ends. This CDR3 comprises 15 residues. DNA for the CDR3: TGTGCCATCAGTGAGGGAGGGTTGAGCAATCAGCCCCAGCATTTT. It is translated as CAISEGGLSNQPQHF.

The CDR3, as DNA: TGTGCCAGCAGCTTAAGCTACACAGATACGCAGTATTTT. Translating it yields CASSLSYTDTQYF. J is TRBJ2-3 and V is TRBV11-2, with D hard to call. Germline V CDR1 and CDR2: SGHAT, FQNNGV. The CDR3 runs to 13 residues. Trimming shortened V by 2 bases and J by 2 bases, and 5 bases separated the two germline ends.

This rearrangement joins TRBV27 to TRBJ1-5, with 9 positions matching TRBD1. This CDR3 has 16 residues. Germline V gene lookup returns CDR1 MNHEY and CDR2 SMNVEV (reference sequence). The V gene end was trimmed by 4 bases and the J gene end by 6 bases; junction bases not matched to a gene: 10. The CDR3 coding sequence is TGTGCCAGCAGTTCGCGAGGACAGGGGATACGTCAGCCCCAGCATTTT. Protein: CASSSRGQGIRQPQHF.

This clone was seen a single time. The chain couples TRBV11-2 to TRBJ2-7, with 7 positions matching TRBD2. Germline V gene data show CDR1 as SGHAT and CDR2 as FQNNGV. The CDR3 has 15 residues. Trimming at V came to 0 bases and at J to 2 bases, leaving 4 bases not matched to a gene. CDR3 coding DNA: TGTGCCAGCAGCTTAGAGGGGGGAGGGACCTACGAGCAGTACGTC. Its translation is CASSLEGGGTYEQYV.